This T cell receptor beta chain was profiled in a study of T cell responses to AZD1222 COVID-19 vaccine. Study outcomes and limitations: Vaccine-associated CD4 TCRs ranged over spike, dominating at 160-218 and 743-854. Recipients of AZD1222 seropositive at baseline numbered only 6 or 7.

Only in-frame clones appear in the TCRdb table, and some are missing; sequencing was by immunoSEQ multiplex PCR. The sample lists nearly 200,000 clones; approximately 93% were seen once. In the case of this clone: Its antigen is not identified.

Whether given at about 4 or about 12 weeks, second doses were pooled. The germline V and J ends were trimmed by 6 bases and 4 bases, with 15 bases remaining between them. Germline V gene lookup returns CDR1 MNHEY and CDR2 SVGEGT. The CDR3 runs to 14 residues. The rearrangement uses TRBV6-2 or TRBV6-3 and TRBJ1-1; a weak D match, TRBD1 (5 bases). This clonotype originated in an adult who received the AZD1222 COVID-19 vaccine. The sample was peripheral blood, taken 28 days after the second AZD1222 dose. The CDR3 DNA reads TGTGCCAGCAGCCCCCGGGCAGGGTCCACTGAAGCTTTCTTT. This encodes CASSPRAGSTEAFF.